The following is a T cell receptor (beta chain) sequence with its context. What it recognizes is unknown. The germline V gene encodes CDR1 MNHNS and CDR2 SASEGT. CDR3 length: 14 amino acids. V shed 4 bases, J shed 12 bases, and the junction held 8 bases outside the gene matches. This entry belongs to a study of cytomegalovirus exposure and HLA in healthy donors. The PCR had 60 Vbeta and 13 Jbeta primers. Clones were sequenced by immunoSEQ multiplex PCR, and TCRdb holds only the in-frame ones, with some missing. Here the sample spans 81,000 or so clones, more than 70% being singletons. Study outcomes and limitations: Researchers reported that a few CMV-associated chains were confirmed in vitro as CMV antigen-specific. Follow-up analysis found HLA locus-dependent TCR association rates, highest for DRB1 and lowest for HLA-C.

The gene calls are TRBV6-1 and TRBJ1-6; 8 bases are a match to TRBD1. The sample consisted of PBMCs. The clonotype originates from a man aged 55 to 69 in good health and CMV-seronegative. The CDR3, as DNA: TGTGCCAGCAGTGTCCCTGGACAGGGAAGACCCCTCCACTTT. Encoded protein: CASSVPGQGRPLHF.